Each of the 30 T cell receptor beta chains below was sequenced from the same sample in a study of T cell responses to AZD1222 COVID-19 vaccine. TCRdb's copy holds only in-frame clones and misses some; the assay was immunoSEQ multiplex PCR. The sample lists roughly 130,000 clones; approximately 90% were seen once. Sequenced here: peripheral blood, sampled 28 days after the second AZD1222 dose. The source is an adult who received the AZD1222 COVID-19 vaccine.

The V call is TRBV7-2, the J call TRBJ2-7, with 7 positions matching TRBD2. The CDR3 covers 13 residues. Germline-derived CDR1 and CDR2 are SGHTA and FQGNSA. V was pared by 3 bases and J by 6 bases, with 5 bases of the junction left unmatched. CDR3 in amino acids: CASSFGLVPEQYF. CDR3 nucleotide sequence: TGTGCCAGCAGCTTCGGACTAGTTCCCGAGCAGTACTTC.

The rearrangement links TRBV7-8 to TRBJ2-1, with unresolved D. V lost 4 bases and J 2 bases, leaving 6 bases between the germline ends. Germline V gene data show CDR1 as SGHVS and CDR2 as FQNEAQ. The CDR3 is made up of 13 amino acids. This chain's CDR3 is CASSYRTYNEQFF. CDR3 in DNA: TGTGCCAGCAGCTACCGGACCTACAATGAGCAGTTCTTC.

Regarding this clone: The same CDR3 arises from other DNA sequences in this sample as well. V usage is TRBV7-9 and J usage is TRBJ2-2, with D hard to call. The length of the CDR3 is 12 residues. Trimming removed 3 bases at V and 6 bases at J, with 5 bases between. CDR1 and CDR2 (germline): SEHNR, FQNEAQ (reference sequence). The CDR3 spells CASSLLPGELFF. Written as DNA, the CDR3 is TGTGCCAGCAGCTTGTTACCCGGGGAGCTGTTTTTT.

The rearrangement links TRBV6-2 or TRBV6-3 to TRBJ1-1, with 7 bases that match TRBD1. Trimming took 0 bases from V and 3 from J; bases not matched to a gene: 4. The CDR3 is made up of 15 amino acids. Looked up from germline, CDR1 is MNHEY and CDR2 is SVGEGT. The CDR3 coding sequence is TGTGCCAGCAGTTACTCCCCAGGGGGGGACACTGAAGCTTTCTTT. Its protein product is CASSYSPGGDTEAFF.

The chain couples TRBV28 to TRBJ2-7; 10 nucleotides align to TRBD1. V shed 6 bases, J shed 5 bases, and the junction held 10 bases outside the gene matches. This CDR3 contains 15 residues. CDR1 MDHEN and CDR2 SYDVKM come from the germline V gene. The CDR3 loop is CASSTVPGQGNEQYF. The CDR3 DNA is TGTGCCAGCAGCACAGTCCCGGGACAGGGGAACGAGCAGTACTTC.

The chain couples TRBV3-1 (or the pseudogene TRBV3-2) to TRBJ2-7; TRBD2 agrees at 9 bases. The CDR3 has 14 amino acids. V lost 5 bases, J lost 6 bases, and 8 bases stayed unmatched. Germline V gives CDR1 LGHDT, CDR2 YNNKEL (reference sequence). The CDR3 DNA reads as TGTGCCAGCAGCACCCCTAGCGGGACTGGCGAGCAGTACTTC. Translated: CASSTPSGTGEQYF.

The chain recombines TRBV28 with TRBJ1-3; D is perhaps TRBD1 (6 bases). The V gene's germline CDR1 is MDHEN and CDR2 SYDVKM. CDR3 size: 15 residues. V lost 7 bases and J lost 5, with 18 bases in between. The CDR3 loop is CASNPSGGRRNTIYF. The CDR3 DNA is TGTGCCAGCAATCCATCTGGGGGCAGGAGAAACACCATATATTTT.

The J gene is TRBJ2-3, the V gene TRBV4-3; perhaps TRBD2 as D (5 bases). CDR1 is LGHNA, CDR2 YSLEER, per germline. Trimming cost V 0 bases and J 3 bases, with 7 bases left between them. The CDR3 runs to 14 residues. The DNA for the CDR3 is TGCGCCAGCAGCCAAGAGACGGGAACAGATACGCAGTATTTT. Its protein is CASSQETGTDTQYF.

This chain links TRBV4-1 with TRBJ2-5; 9 nucleotides match TRBD2. V lost 3 bases and J lost 5; bases outside the gene matches: 7. The CDR3 has 15 residues. Germline V gene lookup returns CDR1 MGHRA and CDR2 YSYEKL. The CDR3 coding sequence is TGCGCCAGCAGCCAGGCGGGACTAGCAAAGGAGACCCAGTACTTC. Translation gives CASSQAGLAKETQYF.

The chain recombines TRBV4-1 with TRBJ1-1; a weak D match, TRBD1 (5 bases). The CDR3 covers 15 residues. Trimming took 5 bases from V and 2 from J, leaving 15 bases between them. The V gene's germline CDR1 is MGHRA and CDR2 YSYEKL. The CDR3, as DNA: TGCGCCAGCAGCTGGACACCAGGCGGCAACACTGAAGCTTTCTTT. Encoded protein: CASSWTPGGNTEAFF.

V usage is TRBV29-1 and J usage is TRBJ2-5; TRBD1 is a possible D gene (5 bases). V was clipped by 4 bases and J by 2 bases, with 11 bases between them. The germline gives CDR1 SQVTM, CDR2 ANQGSEA. CDR3 size: 13 residues. In DNA, the CDR3 is TGCAGCGTTGTGCAGGGTGGACAAGAGACCCAGTACTTC. It yields the protein CSVVQGGQETQYF.

CDR3 DNA: TGTGCCAGCAGCTTAGTACAGGGCTATGGCTACACCTTC. This gives the protein CASSLVQGYGYTF. This chain joins TRBV7-9 and TRBJ1-2; TRBD1 might be the D (6 bases). This CDR3 has 13 residues. Trimming took off 1 base at V and 4 bases at J, with 7 bases between the two ends. CDR1 and CDR2 (germline): SEHNR, FQNEAQ (reference sequence).

The V call is TRBV6-6, the J call TRBJ1-2, with D unclear. This CDR3 has 14 amino acids. Looked up from germline, CDR1 is MNHNY and CDR2 is SVGAGI (reference sequence). Trimming pared 0 bases from V and 2 bases from J, leaving 7 bases between. CDR3 sequence: CASSYSTGNYGYTF. The CDR3 DNA sequence: TGTGCCAGCAGTTACTCGACCGGGAACTATGGCTACACCTTC.

V usage is TRBV9 and J usage is TRBJ2-1; D is possibly TRBD1 (7 bases). The CDR3 spans 15 residues. Germline V CDR1 and CDR2: SGDLS, YYNGEE. V was clipped by 2 bases and J by 5 bases, with 14 bases between them. The CDR3 here is CASSVEGQRDNEQFF. CDR3 sequence (DNA): TGTGCCAGCAGCGTGGAGGGACAGCGTGACAATGAGCAGTTCTTC.

The V and J genes are TRBV4-3 and TRBJ1-6; D is unclear. The germline V gene encodes CDR1 LGHNA and CDR2 YSLEER. The CDR3 has 16 amino acids. V was trimmed by 1 base and J by 7 bases, leaving 14 bases between them. The DNA for the CDR3 is TGCGCCAGCAGCCAAGTCGGCGGGGTGAAAAATTCACCCCTCCACTTT. Translating it yields CASSQVGGVKNSPLHF.

V usage is TRBV27 and J usage is TRBJ2-7; tentative D call: TRBD2 (5 bases). CDR3 size: 15 residues. In germline, CDR1 is MNHEY, CDR2 SMNVEV (reference sequence). Trimming left V 2 bases short and J 3 bases short, with 14 bases between. CDR3 coding DNA: TGTGCCAGCAGTTTAGGGAGCAAGCCGGTCTACGAGCAGTACTTC. It codes for CASSLGSKPVYEQYF.

This chain uses TRBV7-2 with TRBJ2-1; TRBD1 agrees at 7 bases. The germline V gene encodes CDR1 SGHTA and CDR2 FQGNSA. The V gene end was trimmed by 8 bases and the J gene end by 5 bases; junction bases not matched to a gene: 12. The CDR3 loop spans 15 amino acids. The CDR3 DNA is TGTGCCAGCTCCGTGACAGGGAACACCAACAATGAGCAGTTCTTC. Protein: CASSVTGNTNNEQFF.

The chain links TRBV7-9 to TRBJ1-2, with TRBD1 matching 8 bases. The CDR3 loop spans 18 amino acids. Germline V gives CDR1 SEHNR, CDR2 FQNEAQ (reference sequence). Trimming at V came to 7 bases and at J to 8 bases, leaving 24 bases not matched to a gene. The CDR3 DNA reads TGTGCCAGCATCTCCGCAGGCGTACAGGGGGGATCCTTTAAGGGCTACACCTTC. This sequence encodes CASISAGVQGGSFKGYTF.

The chain uses TRBV6-1 and TRBJ2-1; the D is unclear. The CDR3 totals 15 residues. Germline V gene sequence: CDR1 MNHNS, CDR2 SASEGT. V lost 3 bases and J 4 bases, leaving 13 bases between the germline ends. The CDR3 sequence is CASSDLGPSYNEQFF. The CDR3 DNA follows: TGTGCCAGCAGTGATCTTGGGCCCTCATACAATGAGCAGTTCTTC.

This clone was seen a single time. The chain employs TRBV9 and TRBJ1-2; maybe TRBD1 (5 bases). The V end lost 3 bases, the J end lost 4 bases, and 10 bases lay between the germline ends. CDR3 length: 13 amino acids. In germline, CDR1 is SGDLS, CDR2 YYNGEE. This CDR3 is CASSAGGTYGYTF. The DNA of the CDR3 is TGTGCCAGCAGCGCCGGCGGGACCTATGGCTACACCTTC. Filled out from reference TRBV9 and TRBJ1-2, the complete variable domain reads DSGVTQTPKHLITATGQRVTLRCSPRSGDLSVYWYQQSLDQGLQFLIQYYNGEERAKGNILERFSAQQFPDLHSELNLSSLELGDSALYFCASSAGGTYGYTFGSGTRLTVV.

The chain recombines TRBV10-3 with TRBJ2-3, with 12 positions matching TRBD1. The germline gives CDR1 ENHRY, CDR2 SYGVKD. Trimming took 4 bases from V and 4 from J; bases not matched to a gene: 9. CDR3 size: 17 residues. In DNA form, the CDR3 reads TGTGCCATCAGTGTAAGTTTCCGGGACAGGGGGCCAGATACGCAGTATTTT. It encodes CAISVSFRDRGPDTQYF.

This sequence joins TRBV5-6 and TRBJ2-7, with D tentatively TRBD2 (6 bases). CDR3 length: 16 residues. Looked up from germline, CDR1 is SGHDT and CDR2 is YYEEEE. Trimming took 4 bases from V and 6 from J, leaving 23 bases between them. The CDR3 nucleotides are TGTGCCAGCAGCCGAATCCGGGACTCCCGGGGGTTCGAGCAGTACTTC. Translated: CASSRIRDSRGFEQYF.

V usage is TRBV10-3 and J usage is TRBJ2-7; 7 bases map to TRBD1. The J segment lost 0 bases and the V segment lost 3 bases, leaving 8 bases of the junction unmatched. This CDR3 contains 16 residues. CDR1 is ENHRY and CDR2 is SYGVKD in the germline V gene. Here the CDR3 DNA reads TGTGCCATCAGTGAAGGGACAGCGAGGGGCTCCTACGAGCAGTACTTC. This codes for CAISEGTARGSYEQYF.

The gene calls are TRBV12-5 and TRBJ2-3; D gene ambiguous. Looked up from germline, CDR1 is LGHNT and CDR2 is FRNRAP. Trimming pared 0 bases from V and 0 bases from J, leaving 7 bases between. The CDR3 extends over 15 amino acids. The CDR3 sequence is CASGLVISSTDTQYF. CDR3 bases: TGTGCTAGTGGTTTGGTAATCTCTAGCACAGATACGCAGTATTTT.

The chain couples TRBV6-6 to TRBJ1-5; perhaps TRBD1 as D (6 bases). There are 14 residues in the CDR3. V lost 4 bases and J lost 4, with 11 bases in between. Germline V gives CDR1 MNHNY, CDR2 SVGAGI (reference sequence). The CDR3 nucleotides read TGTGCCAGCAGTTCAGGGGACGGTAATCAGCCCCAGCATTTT. Translating gives CASSSGDGNQPQHF.

The chain has TRBV6-6 and TRBJ1-2, with 12 positions matching TRBD1. Germline CDR1 and CDR2: MNHNY and SVGAGI (reference sequence). V gave up 2 bases and J gave up 8 bases; unmatched junction bases: 6. CDR3 length: 15 residues. The CDR3: CASSYAGTGGLGYTF. The CDR3 DNA sequence: TGTGCCAGCAGTTACGCCGGGACAGGGGGCCTGGGCTACACCTTC.

The rearrangement uses TRBV28 and TRBJ2-7, with D uncertain. Germline V CDR1 and CDR2: MDHEN, SYDVKM. This CDR3 is built from 12 residues. V was trimmed by 8 bases and J by 3 bases, leaving 11 bases between them. CDR3 DNA sequence: TGTGCCAGCGGCTTTAGTTACTACGAGCAGTACTTC. Its translation: CASGFSYYEQYF. The whole variable domain, remainder taken from reference TRBV28 and TRBJ2-7, is DVKVTQSSRYLVKRTGEKVFLECVQDMDHENMFWYRQDPGLGLRLIYFSYDVKMKEKGDIPEGYSVSREKKERFSLILESASTNQTSMYLCASGFSYYEQYFGPGTRLTVT.

The chain employs TRBV6-5 and TRBJ1-3; no clear D gene. Germline V gives CDR1 MNHEY, CDR2 SVGAGI. This CDR3 contains 14 residues. V was cut by 4 bases and J by 0 bases, with 7 bases left in between. CDR3 DNA sequence: TGTGCCAGCAGTTTGGCGGGCTCTGGAAACACCATATATTTT. It is translated as CASSLAGSGNTIYF.

The chain combines TRBV9 with TRBJ2-5; D gene uncertain. The CDR3 length is 13 residues. V was shortened by 4 bases and J by 3 bases, with 10 bases between the two germline ends. Germline CDR1 SGDLS, CDR2 YYNGEE. The CDR3 coding sequence is TGTGCCAGCAGCTTTAGGGTAGAAGAGACCCAGTACTTC. Its protein product is CASSFRVEETQYF.

The rearrangement uses TRBV19 and TRBJ1-1, with D unclear. The CDR3 consists of 13 residues. Germline-derived CDR1 and CDR2 are LNHDA and SQIVND (reference sequence). Trimming removed 7 bases at V and 1 base at J, with 10 bases between. The CDR3 region is CASTPHGNTEAFF. For the CDR3, the DNA is TGTGCCAGTACCCCACACGGGAACACTGAAGCTTTCTTT.